The TCR beta chain under discussion was sequenced for a study of tumor-infiltrating lymphocytes in primary liver carcinoma. Germline CDR1 and CDR2: SGHDN and FVKESK. The length of the CDR3 is 17 residues. Each 20-30 mg portion of unsorted bulk tissue served as the source for co-extraction of RNA and DNA. In regard to this clonotype: At one of its ends the junction is not consistent with the germline gene, which may arise from a read error.

TCR beta cDNA was reverse-transcribed from 500 to 550 ng of total RNA. The reaction used a constant-region primer and ProtoScript II reverse transcriptase. Slightly modified ARM-PCR with three nested multiplex PCR rounds yielded TCR beta libraries. The study ran its first two PCR rounds for approximately 10 cycles each, using TRBV1-TRBV30 forward primers and a C-beta reverse primer. Each CDR3 protein is one row after TCRdb ran MiXCR on the multiplex PCR reads. The sample contains about 190,000 distinct CDR3 sequences, around 85% of which appear only once. The TCR sequence derives from a man in his forties or fifties with primary liver carcinoma and hepatitis B virus infection. The chain combines TRBV14 with TRBJ2-2; perhaps D is TRBD1 or TRBD2 (5 bases each). Sequencing was carried out using tumor tissue from primary liver carcinoma. CDR3 DNA sequence: TGTGCCAGTAGCCAAGATCCCCAGGCAGTCCGGACCGGGGACCTGTTTTTT. This codes for CASSQDPQAVRTGDLFF.